The present TCR beta chain was sequenced within a study of sequential checkpoint blockade in melanoma. Turning to the study itself: Each arm's sequence ended with maintenance nivolumab.

Germline V lookup: CDR1 SGHVS, CDR2 FQNEAQ. Germline trimming cut 5 bases from V and 2 bases from J; bases unmatched to any gene: 1. This CDR3 comprises 13 residues. Stated treatment: randomized to nivolumab then ipilimumab (arm A) or the reverse (arm B). Only in-frame clones appear in the TCRdb table, and some are missing; sequencing was by immunoSEQ multiplex PCR. Among about 8,000 clones listed, 60% were seen once. This clonotype originated in a human donor with melanoma. The V and J genes are TRBV7-8 and TRBJ2-7; 9 positions match TRBD2. The sample in question was CD8+ T cells sorted from blood (inferred from file names), obtained from a patient given nivolumab and ipilimumab in sequence. The CDR3 protein is CASSGGRAYEQYF. The CDR3 nucleotides are TGTGCCAGCAGCGGCGGGAGGGCCTACGAGCAGTACTTC. Looking up the rest from reference TRBV7-8 and TRBJ2-7 gives the full variable domain: GAGVSQSPRYKVAKRGQDVALRCDPISGHVSLFWYQQALGQGPEFLTYFQNEAQLDKSGLPSDRFFAERPEGSVSTLKIQRTQQEDSAVYLCASSGGRAYEQYFGPGTRLTVT.